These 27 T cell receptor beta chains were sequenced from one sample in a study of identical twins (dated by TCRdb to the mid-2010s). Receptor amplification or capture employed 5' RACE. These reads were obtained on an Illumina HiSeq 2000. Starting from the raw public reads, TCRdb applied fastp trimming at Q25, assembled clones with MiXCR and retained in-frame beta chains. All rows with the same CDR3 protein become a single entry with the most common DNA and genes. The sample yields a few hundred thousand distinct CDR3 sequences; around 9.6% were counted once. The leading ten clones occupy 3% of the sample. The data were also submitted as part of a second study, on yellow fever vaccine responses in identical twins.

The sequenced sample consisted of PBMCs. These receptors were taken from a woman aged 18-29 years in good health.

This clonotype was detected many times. The CDR3 bases are TGCAGCGTGGACCCTGCCACTAGCGGGGCCTACAATGAGCAGTTCTTC. The encoded protein is CSVDPATSGAYNEQFF. This sequence joins TRBV29-1 and TRBJ2-1, with 10 bases aligning to TRBD2. V lost 6 bases to trimming and J lost 2 bases; unmatched junction nucleotides: 10. This CDR3 comprises 16 residues. CDR1 is SQVTM and CDR2 is ANQGSEA in the germline V gene.

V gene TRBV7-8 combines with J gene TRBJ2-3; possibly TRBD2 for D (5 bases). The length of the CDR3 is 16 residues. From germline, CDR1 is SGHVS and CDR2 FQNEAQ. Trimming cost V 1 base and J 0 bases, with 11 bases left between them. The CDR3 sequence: CASSLDNRLSTDTQYF. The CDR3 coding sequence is TGTGCCAGCAGCTTAGATAACAGACTAAGCACAGATACGCAGTATTTT.

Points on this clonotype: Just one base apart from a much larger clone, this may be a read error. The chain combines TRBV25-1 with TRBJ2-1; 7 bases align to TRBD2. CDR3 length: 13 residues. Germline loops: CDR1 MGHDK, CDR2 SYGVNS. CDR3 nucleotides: TGTGCCAGCAGTTTCGGGACTAATAATGAGCAGATCTTC. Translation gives CASSFGTNNEQIF.

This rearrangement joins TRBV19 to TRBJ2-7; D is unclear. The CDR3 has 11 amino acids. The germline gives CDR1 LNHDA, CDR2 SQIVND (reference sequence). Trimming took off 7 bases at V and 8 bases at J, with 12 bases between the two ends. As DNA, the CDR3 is TGTGCCAGTACGAGACTCGGCAAGCAGTACTTC. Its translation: CASTRLGKQYF.

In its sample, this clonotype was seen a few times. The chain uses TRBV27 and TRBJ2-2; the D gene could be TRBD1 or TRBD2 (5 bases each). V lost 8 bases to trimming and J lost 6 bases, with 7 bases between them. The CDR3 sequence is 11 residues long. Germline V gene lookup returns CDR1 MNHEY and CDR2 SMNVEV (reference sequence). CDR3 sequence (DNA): TGTGCCAGCCTGGGGGCCGGGGAGCTGTTTTTT. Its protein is CASLGAGELFF.

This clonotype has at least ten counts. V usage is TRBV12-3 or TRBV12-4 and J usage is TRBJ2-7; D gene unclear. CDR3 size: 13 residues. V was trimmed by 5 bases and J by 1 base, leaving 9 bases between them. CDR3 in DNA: TGTGCCAGCAGTCCCATGATTTCCTACGAGCAGTACTTC. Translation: CASSPMISYEQYF.

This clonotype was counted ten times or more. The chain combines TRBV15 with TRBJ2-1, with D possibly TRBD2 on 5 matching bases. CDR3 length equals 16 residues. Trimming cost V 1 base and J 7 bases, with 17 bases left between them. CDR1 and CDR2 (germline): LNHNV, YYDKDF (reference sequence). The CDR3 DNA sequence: TGTGCCACCAGCAGAGTCGGGGTCGTAACTGGGAATGAGCAGTTCTTC. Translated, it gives CATSRVGVVTGNEQFF. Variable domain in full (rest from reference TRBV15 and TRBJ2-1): DAMVIQNPRYQVTQFGKPVTLSCSQTLNHNVMYWYQQKSSQAPKLLFHYYDKDFNNEADTPDNFQSRRPNTSFCFLDIRSPGLGDTAMYLCATSRVGVVTGNEQFFGPGTRLTVL.

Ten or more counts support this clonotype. CDR3 DNA sequence: TGCGCCAGCAGCAGCAGGGAGGCTGAAGCTTTCTTT. Translated: CASSSREAEAFF. The gene calls are TRBV5-1 and TRBJ1-1, with a possible D match to TRBD1 (5 bases). V was cut by 4 bases and J by 6 bases, with 10 bases left in between. Germline CDR1 SGHRS, CDR2 YFSETQ. The CDR3 runs 12 residues.

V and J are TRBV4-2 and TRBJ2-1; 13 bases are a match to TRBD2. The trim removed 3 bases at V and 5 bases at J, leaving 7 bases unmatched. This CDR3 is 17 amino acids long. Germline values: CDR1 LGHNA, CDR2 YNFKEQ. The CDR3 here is CASSHRTSGSNNNEQFF. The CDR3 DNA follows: TGTGCCAGCAGCCACCGGACTAGCGGGAGTAACAACAATGAGCAGTTCTTC.

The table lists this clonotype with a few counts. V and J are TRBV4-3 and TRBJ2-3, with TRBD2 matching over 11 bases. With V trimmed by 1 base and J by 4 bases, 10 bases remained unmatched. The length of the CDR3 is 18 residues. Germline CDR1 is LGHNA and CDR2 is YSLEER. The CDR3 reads CASSQGRLTSGSSDTQYF. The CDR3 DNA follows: TGCGCCAGCAGCCAAGGTCGGCTTACTAGCGGGAGCTCAGATACGCAGTATTTT.

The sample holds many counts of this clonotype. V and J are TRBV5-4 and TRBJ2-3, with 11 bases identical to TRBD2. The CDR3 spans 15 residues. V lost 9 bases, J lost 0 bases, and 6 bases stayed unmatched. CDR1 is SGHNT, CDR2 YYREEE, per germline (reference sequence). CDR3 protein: CATTSGGTSTDTQYF. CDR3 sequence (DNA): TGTGCCACCACTAGCGGGGGAACTAGCACAGATACGCAGTATTTT. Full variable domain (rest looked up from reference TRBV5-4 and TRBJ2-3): ETGVTQSPTHLIKTRGQQVTLRCSSQSGHNTVSWYQQALGQGPQFIFQYYREEENGRGNFPPRFSGLQFPNYSSELNVNALELDDSALYLCATTSGGTSTDTQYFGPGTRLTVL.

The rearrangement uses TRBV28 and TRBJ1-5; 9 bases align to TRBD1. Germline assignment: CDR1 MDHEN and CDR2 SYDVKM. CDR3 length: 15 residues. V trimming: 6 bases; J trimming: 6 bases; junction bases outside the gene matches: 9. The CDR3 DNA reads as TGTGCCAGCAGACAGGGACAGGGTGTATTTCAGCCCCAGCATTTT. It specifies CASRQGQGVFQPQHF.

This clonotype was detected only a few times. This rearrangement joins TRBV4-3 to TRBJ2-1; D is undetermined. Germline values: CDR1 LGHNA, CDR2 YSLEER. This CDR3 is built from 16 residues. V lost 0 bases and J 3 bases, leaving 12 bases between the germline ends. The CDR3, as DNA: TGCGCCAGCAGCCAAGATGCAGCACCATACTACAATGAGCAGTTCTTC. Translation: CASSQDAAPYYNEQFF.

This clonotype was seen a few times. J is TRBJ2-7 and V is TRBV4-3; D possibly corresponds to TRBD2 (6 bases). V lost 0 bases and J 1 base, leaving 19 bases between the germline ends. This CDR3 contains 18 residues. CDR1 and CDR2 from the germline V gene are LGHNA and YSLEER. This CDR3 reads CASSQDRVADYTSYEQYF. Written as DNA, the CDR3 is TGCGCCAGCAGCCAAGATCGAGTTGCGGACTACACGTCCTACGAGCAGTACTTC.

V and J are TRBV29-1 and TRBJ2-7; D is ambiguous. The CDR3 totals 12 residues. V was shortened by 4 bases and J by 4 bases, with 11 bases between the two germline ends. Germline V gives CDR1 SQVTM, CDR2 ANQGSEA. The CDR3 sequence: CSVADVGYEQYF. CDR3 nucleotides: TGCAGCGTTGCCGACGTGGGTTACGAGCAGTACTTC.

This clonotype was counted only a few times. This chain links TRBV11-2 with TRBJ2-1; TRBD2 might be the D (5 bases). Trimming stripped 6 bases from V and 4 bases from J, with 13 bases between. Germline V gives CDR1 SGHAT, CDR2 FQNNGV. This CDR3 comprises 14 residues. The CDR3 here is CASRSGGGYNEQFF. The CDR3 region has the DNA TGTGCCAGCAGATCAGGCGGAGGATACAATGAGCAGTTCTTC.

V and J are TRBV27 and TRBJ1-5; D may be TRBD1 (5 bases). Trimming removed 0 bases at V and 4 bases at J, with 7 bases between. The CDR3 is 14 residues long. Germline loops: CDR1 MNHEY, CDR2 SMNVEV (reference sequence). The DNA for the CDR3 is TGTGCCAGCAGTTTATCAGGGGTGAATCAGCCCCAGCATTTT. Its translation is CASSLSGVNQPQHF.

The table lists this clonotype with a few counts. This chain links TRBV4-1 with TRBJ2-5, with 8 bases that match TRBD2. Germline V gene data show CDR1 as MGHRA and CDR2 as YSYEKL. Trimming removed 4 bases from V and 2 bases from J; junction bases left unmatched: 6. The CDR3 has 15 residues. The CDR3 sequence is CASSLAGLRQETQYF. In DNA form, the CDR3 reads TGCGCCAGCAGCCTAGCGGGACTAAGGCAAGAGACCCAGTACTTC.

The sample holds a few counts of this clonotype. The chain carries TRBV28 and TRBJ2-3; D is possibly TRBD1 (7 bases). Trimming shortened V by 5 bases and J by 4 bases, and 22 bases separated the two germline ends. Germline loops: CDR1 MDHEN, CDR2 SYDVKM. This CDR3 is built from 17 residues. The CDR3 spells CASSPPGGGGLADTQYF. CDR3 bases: TGTGCCAGCAGTCCTCCAGGGGGTGGGGGGCTGGCAGATACGCAGTATTTT.

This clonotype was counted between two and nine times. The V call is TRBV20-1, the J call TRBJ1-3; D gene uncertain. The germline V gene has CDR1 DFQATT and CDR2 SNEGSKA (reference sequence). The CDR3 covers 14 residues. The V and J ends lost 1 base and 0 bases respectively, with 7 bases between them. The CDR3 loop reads CSARALLSGNTIYF. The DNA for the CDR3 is TGCAGTGCTAGAGCCCTCCTCTCTGGAAACACCATATATTTT.

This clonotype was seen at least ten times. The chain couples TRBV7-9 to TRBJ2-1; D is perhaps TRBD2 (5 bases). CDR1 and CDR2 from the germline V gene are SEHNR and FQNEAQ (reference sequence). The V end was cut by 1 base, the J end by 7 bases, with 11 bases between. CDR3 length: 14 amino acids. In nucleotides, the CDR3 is TGTGCCAGCAGCTTAGGCCCTAGCTGGAATGAGCAGTTCTTC. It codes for CASSLGPSWNEQFF.

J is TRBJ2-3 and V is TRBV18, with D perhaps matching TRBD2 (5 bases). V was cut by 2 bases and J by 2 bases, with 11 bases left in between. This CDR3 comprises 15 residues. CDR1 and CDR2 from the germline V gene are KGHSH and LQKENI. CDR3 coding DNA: TGTGCCAGCTCACCAGGAGGCAGAAACACAGATACGCAGTATTTT. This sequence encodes CASSPGGRNTDTQYF.

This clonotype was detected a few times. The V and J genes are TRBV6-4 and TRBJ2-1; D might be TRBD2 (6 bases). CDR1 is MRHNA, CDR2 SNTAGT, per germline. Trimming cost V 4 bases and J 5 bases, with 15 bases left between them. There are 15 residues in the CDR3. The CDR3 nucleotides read TGTGCCAGCAGTGCAGCGGCAGGGAGGAACAATGAGCAGTTCTTC. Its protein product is CASSAAAGRNNEQFF.

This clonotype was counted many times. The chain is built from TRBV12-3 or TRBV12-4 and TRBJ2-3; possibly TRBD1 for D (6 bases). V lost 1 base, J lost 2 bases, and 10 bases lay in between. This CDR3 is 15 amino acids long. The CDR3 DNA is TGTGCCAGCAGTTTAGGACAGGCCCACACAGATACGCAGTATTTT. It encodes CASSLGQAHTDTQYF.

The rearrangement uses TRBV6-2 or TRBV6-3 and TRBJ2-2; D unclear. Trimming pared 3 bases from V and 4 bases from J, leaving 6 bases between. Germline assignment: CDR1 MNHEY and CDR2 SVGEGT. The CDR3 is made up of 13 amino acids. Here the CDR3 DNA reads TGTGCCAGCAGTTATTTTGCCACCGGGGAGCTGTTTTTT. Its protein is CASSYFATGELFF.

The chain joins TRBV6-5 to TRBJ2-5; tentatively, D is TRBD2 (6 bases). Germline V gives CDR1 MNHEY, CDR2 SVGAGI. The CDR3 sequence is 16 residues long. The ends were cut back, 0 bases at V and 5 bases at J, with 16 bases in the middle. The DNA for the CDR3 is TGTGCCAGCAGTTACTCCGTCCCGGGGGTAGACGAGACCCAGTACTTC. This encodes CASSYSVPGVDETQYF.

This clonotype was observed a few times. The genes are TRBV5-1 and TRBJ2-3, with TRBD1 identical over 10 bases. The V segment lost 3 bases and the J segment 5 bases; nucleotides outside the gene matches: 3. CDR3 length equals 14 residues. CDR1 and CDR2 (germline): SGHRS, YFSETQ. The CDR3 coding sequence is TGCGCCAGCAGCTGGACAGGGGGAGAAGATACGCAGTATTTT. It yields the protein CASSWTGGEDTQYF.